The next 30 T cell receptor beta chains were all read from a single sample in a study of blood T cells in healthy people across ages. Primed by a sample-barcoded 5' primer and a J-beta primer mix, a second PCR proceeded for about 7 to 11 cycles. TCRdb reprocessed the 5' RACE reads via MiXCR and lists one record per CDR3 protein. The sample holds some 1,800,000 distinct CDR3 sequences; 35% to 50% are singletons and the top ten take around 23%. Sequencing input: blood. These TCRs come from a human donor in good health.

The V gene is TRBV20-1, the J gene TRBJ2-1; 8 bases align to TRBD2. Trimming cost V 5 bases and J 9 bases; bases outside gene matches: 6. The V gene's germline CDR1 is DFQATT and CDR2 SNEGSKA (reference sequence). This CDR3 is 12 amino acids long. The CDR3 DNA follows: TGCAGTGCTCATAGCGGGGAAGGTGAGCAGTTCTTC. This encodes CSAHSGEGEQFF.

There are a few counts of this clonotype. This rearrangement joins TRBV15 to TRBJ2-1; D unclear. In germline, CDR1 is LNHNV, CDR2 YYDKDF (reference sequence). CDR3 length: 13 amino acids. V was clipped by 0 bases and J by 8 bases, with 8 bases between them. The CDR3 DNA follows: TGTGCCACCAGCAGAGACCGTCGGGATGAGCAGTTCTTC. Its protein product is CATSRDRRDEQFF.

The V and J genes are TRBV12-3 or TRBV12-4 and TRBJ2-1; D perhaps matches TRBD1 (6 bases). The CDR3 is made up of 16 amino acids. Between the trimmed V and J ends, which lost 3 bases and 7 bases, there was a span of 19 bases. The CDR3 reads CASSFNGQGRANEQFF. CDR3 DNA sequence: TGTGCCAGCAGTTTCAATGGGCAGGGGCGGGCAAATGAGCAGTTCTTC.

As concerns this clonotype: One junction end disagrees with the germline gene, perhaps due to a read error. J is TRBJ2-1 and V is TRBV6-5; the match to TRBD1 covers 7 bases. In germline, CDR1 is MNHEY, CDR2 SVGAGI. The CDR3 has 12 amino acids. The CDR3 here is CASSNRGNERFF. The CDR3 region has the DNA TGTGCCAGCAGCAACAGGGGTAATGAGCGGTTCTTC.

This clonotype showed up many times. The gene calls are TRBV20-1 and TRBJ2-3; 13 bases are a match to TRBD2. Per the germline V gene, CDR1 is DFQATT and CDR2 is SNEGSKA (reference sequence). J lost 6 bases, V lost 0 bases, and 6 bases had no gene match. The CDR3 is 16 residues long. CDR3 loop: CSARDHGLAGADTQYF. The CDR3, as DNA: TGCAGTGCTAGAGATCATGGACTAGCGGGGGCGGATACGCAGTATTTT.

This clonotype was detected a few times. This chain links TRBV6-5 with TRBJ2-3; tentative D call: TRBD2 (5 bases). The CDR3 is made up of 16 amino acids. Trimming took 6 bases from V and 2 from J, leaving 18 bases between them. Germline CDR1 and CDR2: MNHEY and SVGAGI. The CDR3 protein is CASSLVFERTTDTQYF. The DNA for the CDR3 is TGTGCCAGCAGCCTTGTTTTCGAGCGGACCACAGATACGCAGTATTTT.

V and J are TRBV6-5 and TRBJ2-7; D not resolved. The V and J ends lost 7 bases and 5 bases respectively, with 15 bases between them. CDR3 size: 13 residues. CDR1 MNHEY and CDR2 SVGAGI come from the germline V gene. The CDR3 bases are TGTGCCAGCATTGACATTGACGGTAACGAGCAGTACTTC. Translating it yields CASIDIDGNEQYF.

This clonotype was found once. This chain uses TRBV29-1 with TRBJ1-1; D ambiguous. This CDR3 region has 14 residues. Germline V gene sequence: CDR1 SQVTM, CDR2 ANQGSEA. Trimming cost V 7 bases and J 2 bases, with 17 bases left between them. CDR3 nucleotides: TGCAGCGCCAGACGACAAGCCGGCAACACTGAAGCTTTCTTT. This encodes CSARRQAGNTEAFF.

The chain couples TRBV9 to TRBJ1-6, with 8 bases matching TRBD1. The V gene's germline CDR1 is SGDLS and CDR2 YYNGEE. V shed 7 bases, J shed 9 bases, and the junction held 12 bases outside the gene matches. The CDR3 is 15 residues long. Written as DNA, the CDR3 is TGTGCCAGCGGGACAGGTAACGTAGACGCTTCACCCCTCCACTTT. Translated, it gives CASGTGNVDASPLHF.

This sequence joins TRBV4-1 and TRBJ2-7, with D maybe TRBD2 (5 bases). Germline V gene sequence: CDR1 MGHRA, CDR2 YSYEKL. This CDR3 comprises 14 residues. V lost 2 bases to trimming and J lost 2 bases, with 10 bases between them. This CDR3 reads CASSQKSGPYEQYF. The CDR3, as DNA: TGCGCCAGCAGCCAAAAGAGCGGACCCTACGAGCAGTACTTC.

This clonotype showed up many times. This chain connects TRBV6-2 or TRBV6-3 to TRBJ1-1; D ambiguous. With 6 bases removed from V and 2 bases from J, the gap between germline ends came to 10 bases. Per germline, CDR1 MNHEY and CDR2 SVGEGT. The CDR3 is made up of 13 amino acids. CDR3 in DNA: TGTGCCAGCAGCCCTACCTTTAACACTGAAGCTTTCTTT. It translates to CASSPTFNTEAFF.

This clonotype was seen repeatedly, ten times or more. The junction and the germline gene differ at one end; a read error may be behind it. The chain is built from TRBV3-1 and TRBJ1-5; D is undetermined. CDR3 size: 13 residues. Germline CDR1 reads LGHDT; CDR2 reads YNNKEL (reference sequence). This CDR3 reads CASSQDRNQPQHF. CDR3 nucleotides: TGCGCCAGCAGCCAAGATCGGAATCAGCCCCAGCATTTT.

The chain uses TRBV4-3 and TRBJ1-1; a weak D match, TRBD1 (6 bases). CDR3 length equals 16 residues. Trimming took off 0 bases at V and 2 bases at J, with 13 bases between the two ends. Germline V CDR1 and CDR2: LGHNA, YSLEER. CDR3: CASSQDIDRQNTEAFF. CDR3 DNA sequence: TGCGCCAGCAGCCAAGATATCGACAGGCAAAACACTGAAGCTTTCTTT.

The rearrangement links TRBV20-1 to TRBJ1-1; D ambiguous. There are 13 residues in the CDR3. Trimming stripped 4 bases from V and 0 bases from J, with 9 bases between. Germline CDR1 and CDR2: DFQATT and SNEGSKA (reference sequence). The CDR3, as DNA: TGCAGTGCTATTCGTCCGGTGAACACTGAAGCTTTCTTT. It translates to CSAIRPVNTEAFF.

This clonotype was counted a few times. Written as DNA, the CDR3 is TGTGCCAGCAGTTTATGGTCCCAGGGGAGGCGCGGTTTTTACACCTTC. Translated, it gives CASSLWSQGRRGFYTF. This chain joins TRBV28 and TRBJ1-2; possibly TRBD1 for D (6 bases). The CDR3 loop spans 16 amino acids. CDR1 and CDR2 (germline): MDHEN, SYDVKM. V was shortened by 0 bases and J by 11 bases, with 22 bases between the two germline ends.

This chain's CDR3 is CASSYSDRALTFSYEQYF. Written as DNA, the CDR3 is TGTGCCAGCAGTTACTCGGACAGGGCCCTCACATTCTCCTACGAGCAGTACTTC. The chain carries TRBV6-5 and TRBJ2-7; 8 bases line up with TRBD1. Germline V lookup: CDR1 MNHEY, CDR2 SVGAGI. The CDR3 is 18 residues long. The V segment lost 0 bases and the J segment 0 bases; nucleotides outside the gene matches: 10.

The chain recombines TRBV11-2 with TRBJ2-1; tentative D call: TRBD2 (6 bases). Deletions cut 6 bases from V and 8 bases from J, with 17 bases between. CDR3 length: 14 amino acids. Germline V gene lookup returns CDR1 SGHAT and CDR2 FQNNGV. CDR3 sequence: CASREGSYPDEQFF. For the CDR3, the DNA is TGTGCCAGCAGGGAGGGGTCCTACCCAGATGAGCAGTTCTTC.

This chain joins TRBV9 and TRBJ2-1; the D call may be TRBD1 or TRBD2 (6 bases each). The ends were cut back, 6 bases at V and 7 bases at J, with 17 bases in the middle. This CDR3 is built from 14 residues. Germline V gene data show CDR1 as SGDLS and CDR2 as YYNGEE. The CDR3 here is CASIEGGFRNEQFF. In nucleotides, the CDR3 is TGTGCCAGCATCGAGGGGGGCTTTCGTAATGAGCAGTTCTTC. Variable domain in full (rest from reference TRBV9 and TRBJ2-1): DSGVTQTPKHLITATGQRVTLRCSPRSGDLSVYWYQQSLDQGLQFLIQYYNGEERAKGNILERFSAQQFPDLHSELNLSSLELGDSALYFCASIEGGFRNEQFFGPGTRLTVL.

This clonotype showed up just a few times. This chain links TRBV20-1 with TRBJ1-4, with 12 bases lining up with TRBD1. The CDR3 covers 16 residues. Per the germline V gene, CDR1 is DFQATT and CDR2 is SNEGSKA (reference sequence). The trim removed 3 bases at V and 6 bases at J, leaving 8 bases unmatched. The CDR3 DNA reads as TGCAGTGCTAGGACCGGGACAGGGGGCGCGCATGAAAAACTGTTTTTT. Protein sequence: CSARTGTGGAHEKLFF.

The sample holds a few counts of this clonotype. Being one base from a much bigger clone, this may be a read error. The chain employs TRBV6-5 and TRBJ2-5; D is perhaps TRBD2 (5 bases). The CDR3 spans 16 residues. V lost 0 bases, J lost 10 bases, and 21 bases lay in between. Germline CDR1 is MNHEY and CDR2 is SVGAGI. The CDR3 DNA is TGTGCCAGCAGTTACTCGTCCAGCGGCCGACCTGGGAGCCAGTACTTC. Protein: CASSYSSSGRPGSQYF.

The chain links TRBV3-1 to TRBJ1-5; D gene unclear. The CDR3 length is 14 residues. Germline CDR1 reads LGHDT; CDR2 reads YNNKEL (reference sequence). Trimming stripped 0 bases from V and 7 bases from J, with 10 bases between. For the CDR3, the DNA is TGTGCCAGCAGCCAAGAGGCGATTGGACAGCCCCAGCATTTT. Protein: CASSQEAIGQPQHF.

The chain joins TRBV7-2 to TRBJ1-5; D is unclear. Germline CDR1 and CDR2: SGHTA and FQGNSA. V was cut by 10 bases and J by 4 bases, with 14 bases left in between. This CDR3 region has 13 residues. The CDR3 coding sequence is TGTGCCAACCTCAGCCCAGGAAATCAGCCCCAGCATTTT. Protein sequence: CANLSPGNQPQHF.

The chain joins TRBV7-2 to TRBJ2-7, with TRBD1 identical over 9 bases. This CDR3 contains 15 residues. The V and J ends lost 1 base and 5 bases, in that order; junction bases with no gene match: 6. Germline CDR1 reads SGHTA; CDR2 reads FQGNSA. CDR3 sequence: CASSLVGTGSNEQYF. CDR3 bases: TGTGCCAGCAGCTTAGTCGGGACAGGGTCCAACGAGCAGTACTTC. Full variable domain (outside the CDR3, taken from reference TRBV7-2 and TRBJ2-7): GAGVSQSPSNKVTEKGKDVELRCDPISGHTALYWYRQSLGQGLEFLIYFQGNSAPDKSGLPSDRFSAERTGGSVSTLTIQRTQQEDSAVYLCASSLVGTGSNEQYFGPGTRLTVT.

The CDR3 DNA sequence: TGTGCCAGCAGCTTAATAGGGACCCTCACAGATACGCAGTATTTT. It codes for CASSLIGTLTDTQYF. The rearrangement uses TRBV11-2 and TRBJ2-3, with D possibly called TRBD1 or TRBD2 (5 bases each). Per germline, CDR1 SGHAT and CDR2 FQNNGV. There are 15 residues in the CDR3. The V end lost 2 bases, the J end lost 2 bases, and 11 bases lay between the germline ends. Supplemented by reference TRBV11-2 and TRBJ2-3, the full variable domain reads EAGVAQSPRYKIIEKRQSVAFWCNPISGHATLYWYQQILGQGPKLLIQFQNNGVVDDSQLPKDRFSAERLKGVDSTLKIQPAKLEDSAVYLCASSLIGTLTDTQYFGPGTRLTVL.

This clonotype was counted a few times. This chain connects TRBV7-9 to TRBJ1-2; D is unclear. CDR1 and CDR2 (germline): SEHNR, FQNEAQ (reference sequence). The V end lost 6 bases, the J end lost 4 bases, and 18 bases lay between the germline ends. The CDR3 length is 15 residues. In DNA form, the CDR3 reads TGTGCCAGCAGTCGCCAGGAAGAAGCCGGCTATGGCTACACCTTC. It is translated as CASSRQEEAGYGYTF.

This clonotype was found many times. The genes are TRBV4-3 and TRBJ1-2; 8 positions agree with TRBD1. V lost 0 bases and J lost 5; bases outside the gene matches: 2. The CDR3 is made up of 14 amino acids. CDR1 is LGHNA and CDR2 is YSLEER in the germline V gene. CDR3 DNA: TGCGCCAGCAGCCAAGAAAACAGGGGGTATGGCTACACCTTC. It translates to CASSQENRGYGYTF.

This clonotype has just a few counts. V and J are TRBV20-1 and TRBJ2-1; either TRBD1 or TRBD2 may fit D (6 bases each). In germline, CDR1 is DFQATT, CDR2 SNEGSKA (reference sequence). The length of the CDR3 is 15 residues. The V and J ends lost 5 bases and 2 bases respectively, with 16 bases between them. This chain's CDR3 is CSAGGGQDTYNEQFF. The CDR3 DNA reads as TGCAGTGCTGGAGGGGGGCAGGACACCTACAATGAGCAGTTCTTC.

This clonotype was observed a few times. The chain couples TRBV12-3 or TRBV12-4 to TRBJ2-5, with D possibly called TRBD1 or TRBD2 (5 bases each). V was pared by 5 bases and J by 8 bases, with 15 bases between. This CDR3 spans 13 amino acids. The CDR3 is CASSTPLRDTQYF. Written as DNA, the CDR3 is TGTGCCAGCAGTACCCCTCTAAGGGACACCCAGTACTTC.

Notes on this clonotype: Possible read error: a much larger clone is one base away. The chain employs TRBV20-1 and TRBJ2-1, with 8 bases that match TRBD2. Germline V lookup: CDR1 DFQATT, CDR2 SNEGSKA (reference sequence). The CDR3 is 14 amino acids. Written as DNA, the CDR3 is TGCGGGGTTAGCGGGGAAAACTCCTACAATGAGCCGTTCTTC. Translation gives CGVSGENSYNEPFF.

This clonotype has a handful of counts. This chain links TRBV3-1 with TRBJ1-2; D might be TRBD1 (5 bases). Trimming shortened V by 2 bases and J by 4 bases, and 17 bases separated the two germline ends. The CDR3 totals 16 residues. In germline, CDR1 is LGHDT, CDR2 YNNKEL (reference sequence). The CDR3 loop is CASSQSPGRALYGYTF. The CDR3, as DNA: TGTGCCAGCAGCCAATCCCCCGGCAGGGCCCTCTATGGCTACACCTTC. Based on the CDR3 plus reference TRBV3-1 and TRBJ1-2, the full variable domain is DTAVSQTPKYLVTQMGNDKSIKCEQNLGHDTMYWYKQDSKKFLKIMFSYNNKELIINETVPNRFSPKSPDKAHLNLHINSLELGDSAVYFCASSQSPGRALYGYTFGSGTRLTVV.